The rows below give T cell receptor beta chains drawn from one sample of a study of cytomegalovirus exposure and HLA in healthy donors. Using immunoSEQ multiplex PCR, the repertoire was profiled, and TCRdb retains in-frame clones only, with some absent. This sample yields fewer than 250,000 clones, of which roughly 80% are seen a single time; approximately 0.4% belongs to the top ten. Source material: PBMCs. All receptors come from a male donor in good health and CMV-seropositive. Each CDR3 is given with its conserved first and last residue. D genes are given only for firm matches. Some rows mark clone size as missing; the rest say once, few, many or name a class of expanded clone.

D	size	J	V	CDR3	DNA
NA	NA	TRBJ1-1	TRBV11-1	CASSVRGEAFF	TGTGCCAGCAGCGTCCGGGGTGAAGCTTTCTTT
TRBD2	NA	TRBJ2-3	TRBV4-1	CASSHLAGSTDTQYF	TGCGCCAGCAGCCACTTAGCGGGGAGCACAGATACGCAGTATTTT
NA	NA	TRBJ1-4	TRBV10-3	CAISDPDWEEKLFF	TGTGCCATCAGTGACCCGGACTGGGAGGAAAAACTGTTTTTT
NA	NA	TRBJ1-5	TRBV12-2	CASRLRHRGEQPQHF	TGTGCAAGTCGCCTGCGACACAGGGGGGAGCAGCCCCAGCATTTT
NA	NA	TRBJ1-2	TRBV7-2	CASSLGPKGYGYTF	TGTGCCAGCAGCTTAGGACCAAAGGGGTATGGCTACACCTTC
NA	NA	TRBJ2-5	TRBV9	CASSVGREWTQYF	TGTGCCAGCAGCGTAGGACGGGAGTGGACCCAGTACTTC
NA	NA	TRBJ1-2	TRBV27	CASSALGGEAYGYTF	TGTGCCAGCAGTGCACTAGGGGGGGAGGCCTATGGCTACACCTTC
TRBD2	NA	TRBJ2-7	TRBV5-8	CASSFGLAASYEQYF	TGTGCCAGCAGCTTCGGACTAGCGGCCTCCTACGAGCAGTACTTC
NA	NA	TRBJ1-5	TRBV6-5	CASTAGYSNQPQHF	TGTGCCAGCACAGCAGGATATAGCAATCAGCCCCAGCATTTT
TRBD1	NA	TRBJ2-3	TRBV4-1	CASSQEPGQGDFTQYF	TGCGCCAGCAGCCAAGAGCCGGGACAGGGGGATTTTACGCAGTATTTT
TRBD1	NA	TRBJ1-6	TRBV27	CASRQPTGSSPLHF	TGTGCCAGCCGGCAACCGACAGGGTCATCACCCCTCCACTTT
TRBD2	NA	TRBJ2-1	TRBV29-1	CSVGAGTYNEQFF	TGCAGCGTGGGAGCGGGGACCTACAATGAGCAGTTCTTC
NA	once	TRBJ2-7	TRBV15	CATTDPTTSYEQYF	TGTGCCACTACCGATCCGACTACTTCCTACGAGCAGTACTTC